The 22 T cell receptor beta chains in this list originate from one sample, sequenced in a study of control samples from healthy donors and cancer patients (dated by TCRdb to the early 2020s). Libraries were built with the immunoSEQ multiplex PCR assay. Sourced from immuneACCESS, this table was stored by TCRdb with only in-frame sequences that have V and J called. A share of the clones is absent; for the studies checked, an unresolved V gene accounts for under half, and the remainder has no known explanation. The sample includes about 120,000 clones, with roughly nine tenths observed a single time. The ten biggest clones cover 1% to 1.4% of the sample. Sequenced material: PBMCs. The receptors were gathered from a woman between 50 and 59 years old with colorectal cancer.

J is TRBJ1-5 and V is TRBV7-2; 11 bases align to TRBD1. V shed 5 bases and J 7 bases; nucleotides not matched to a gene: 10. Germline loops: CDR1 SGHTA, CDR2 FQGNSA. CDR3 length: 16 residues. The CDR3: CASSNGQGAPTQPQHF. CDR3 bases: TGTGCCAGCAGCAATGGACAGGGGGCCCCGACCCAGCCCCAGCATTTT.

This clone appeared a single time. CDR3 DNA: TGCACCGCTAGAGTTTTGGACGAGCAGTTCTTC. Amino acids: CTARVLDEQFF. The rearrangement joins TRBV20-1 to TRBJ2-1; D unclear. The CDR3 has 11 amino acids. Germline CDR1 reads DFQATT; CDR2 reads SNEGSKA (reference sequence).

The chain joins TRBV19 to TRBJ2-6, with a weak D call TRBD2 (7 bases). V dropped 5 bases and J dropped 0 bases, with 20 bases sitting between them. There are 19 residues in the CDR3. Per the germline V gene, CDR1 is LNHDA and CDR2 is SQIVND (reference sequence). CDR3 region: CASSRFGARGLSGANVLTF. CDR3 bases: TGTGCCAGTAGTCGGTTTGGGGCGCGGGGGCTCTCTGGGGCCAACGTCCTGACTTTC.

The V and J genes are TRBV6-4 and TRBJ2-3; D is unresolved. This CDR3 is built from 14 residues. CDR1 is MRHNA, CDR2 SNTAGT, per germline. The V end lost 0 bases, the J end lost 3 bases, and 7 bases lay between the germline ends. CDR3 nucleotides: TGTGCCAGCAGTGACTCAACTTTTACAGATACGCAGTATTTT. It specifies CASSDSTFTDTQYF.

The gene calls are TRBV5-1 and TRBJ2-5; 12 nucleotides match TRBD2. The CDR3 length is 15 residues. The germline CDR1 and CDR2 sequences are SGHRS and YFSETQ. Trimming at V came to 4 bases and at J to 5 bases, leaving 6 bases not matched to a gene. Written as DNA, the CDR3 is TGCGCCAGCAGCCTAGCGGGAGGGCCCGGGGAGACCCAGTACTTC. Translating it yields CASSLAGGPGETQYF.

The CDR3 region has the DNA TGTGCCAGCAGCTTAGCGCCCGGGAAGAACGAGCAGTACTTC. Encoded protein: CASSLAPGKNEQYF. The chain joins TRBV11-3 to TRBJ2-7, with D possibly matching TRBD2 (5 bases). The CDR3 is made up of 14 amino acids. Germline CDR1 is SGHNT and CDR2 is YENEEA. Trimming stripped 1 base from V and 5 bases from J, with 12 bases between.

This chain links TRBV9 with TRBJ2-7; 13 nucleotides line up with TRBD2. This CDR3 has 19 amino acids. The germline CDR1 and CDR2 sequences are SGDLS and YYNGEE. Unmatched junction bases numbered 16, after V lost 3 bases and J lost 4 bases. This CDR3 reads CASSASRGGLAGNKYEQYF. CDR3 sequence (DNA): TGTGCCAGCAGCGCGTCGAGAGGGGGACTAGCGGGGAACAAGTACGAGCAGTACTTC.

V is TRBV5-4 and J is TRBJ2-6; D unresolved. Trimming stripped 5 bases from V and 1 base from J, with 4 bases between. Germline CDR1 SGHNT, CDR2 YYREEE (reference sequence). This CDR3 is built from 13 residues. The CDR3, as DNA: TGTGCCAGCAGTTATTCTGGGGCCAACGTCCTGACTTTC. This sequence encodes CASSYSGANVLTF.

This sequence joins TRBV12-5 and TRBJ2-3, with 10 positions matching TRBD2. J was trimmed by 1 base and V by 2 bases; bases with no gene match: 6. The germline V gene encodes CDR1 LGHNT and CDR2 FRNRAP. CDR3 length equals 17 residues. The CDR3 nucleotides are TGTGCTAGTGGTTTGATAATCAGCGGGGGGGGCACAGATACGCAGTATTTT. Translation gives CASGLIISGGGTDTQYF.

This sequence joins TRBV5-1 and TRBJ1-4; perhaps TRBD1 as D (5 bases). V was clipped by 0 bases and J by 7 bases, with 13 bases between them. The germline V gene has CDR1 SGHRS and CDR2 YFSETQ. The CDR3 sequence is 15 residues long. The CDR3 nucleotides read TGCGCCAGCAGCTTGGAAGGGGCGGAATTTGAAAAACTGTTTTTT. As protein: CASSLEGAEFEKLFF.

CDR3 DNA sequence: TGTGCCAGCAGCCCCACTCGAGTGAACACTGAAGCTTTCTTT. Its translation is CASSPTRVNTEAFF. V gene TRBV6-5 combines with J gene TRBJ1-1; D is undetermined. Germline V CDR1 and CDR2: MNHEY, SVGAGI. The V end lost 6 bases, the J end lost 0 bases, and 11 bases lay between the germline ends. This CDR3 region has 14 residues.

The CDR3 DNA follows: TGTGCCAGCAGTGAATGGACAGAAAACTATGGCTACACCTTC. Translated, it gives CASSEWTENYGYTF. V and J are TRBV25-1 and TRBJ1-2; TRBD1 might be the D (6 bases). V lost 1 base and J lost 2, with 8 bases in between. The germline gives CDR1 MGHDK, CDR2 SYGVNS. This CDR3 has 14 amino acids.

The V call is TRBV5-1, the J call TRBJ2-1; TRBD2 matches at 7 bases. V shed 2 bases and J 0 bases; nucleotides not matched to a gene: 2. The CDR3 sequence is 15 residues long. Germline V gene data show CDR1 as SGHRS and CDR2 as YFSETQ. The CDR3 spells CASSLGGGSYNEQFF. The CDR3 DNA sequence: TGCGCCAGCAGCTTAGGCGGGGGCTCCTACAATGAGCAGTTCTTC.

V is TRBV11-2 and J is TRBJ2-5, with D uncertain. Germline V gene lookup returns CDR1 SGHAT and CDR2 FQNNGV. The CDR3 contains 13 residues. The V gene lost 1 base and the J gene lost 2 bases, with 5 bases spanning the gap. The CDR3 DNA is TGTGCCAGCAGCTTAGGCGTACAAGAGACCCAGTACTTC. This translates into CASSLGVQETQYF.

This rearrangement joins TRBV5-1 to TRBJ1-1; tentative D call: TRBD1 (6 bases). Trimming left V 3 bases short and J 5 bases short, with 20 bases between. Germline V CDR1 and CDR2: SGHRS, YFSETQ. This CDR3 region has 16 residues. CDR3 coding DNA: TGCGCCAGCAGCTCCGGAAACAGGGAGTGGGAAACTGAAGCTTTCTTT. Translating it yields CASSSGNREWETEAFF.

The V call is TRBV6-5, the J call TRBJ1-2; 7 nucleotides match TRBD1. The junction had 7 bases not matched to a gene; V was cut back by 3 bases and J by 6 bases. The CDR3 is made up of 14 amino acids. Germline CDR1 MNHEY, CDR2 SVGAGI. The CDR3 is CASSYYQGDNGYTF. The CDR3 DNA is TGTGCCAGCAGTTATTATCAGGGGGATAATGGCTACACCTTC.

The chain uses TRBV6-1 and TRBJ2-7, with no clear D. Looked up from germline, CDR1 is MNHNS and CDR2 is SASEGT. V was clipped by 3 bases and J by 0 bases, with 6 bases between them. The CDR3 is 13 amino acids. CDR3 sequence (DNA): TGTGCCAGCAGTGAGGGGATCTCCTACGAGCAGTACTTC. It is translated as CASSEGISYEQYF.

CDR3 protein: CASSLVLKDTDTQYF. The CDR3 bases are TGCGCCAGCAGCTTGGTACTGAAGGACACAGATACGCAGTATTTT. The V call is TRBV5-1, the J call TRBJ2-3; no clear D. This CDR3 spans 15 amino acids. V was pared by 0 bases and J by 2 bases, with 10 bases between. Germline loops: CDR1 SGHRS, CDR2 YFSETQ.

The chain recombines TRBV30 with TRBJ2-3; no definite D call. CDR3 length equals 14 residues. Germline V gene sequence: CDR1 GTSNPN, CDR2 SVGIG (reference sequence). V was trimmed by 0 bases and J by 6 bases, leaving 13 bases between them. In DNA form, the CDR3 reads TGTGCCTGGAGTGTTGGGTCTATGGAGGATACGCAGTATTTT. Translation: CAWSVGSMEDTQYF. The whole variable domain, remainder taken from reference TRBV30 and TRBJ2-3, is SQTIHQWPATLVQPVGSPLSLECTVEGTSNPNLYWYRQAAGRGLQLLFYSVGIGQISSEVPQNLSASRPQDRQFILSSKKLLLSDSGFYLCAWSVGSMEDTQYFGPGTRLTVL.

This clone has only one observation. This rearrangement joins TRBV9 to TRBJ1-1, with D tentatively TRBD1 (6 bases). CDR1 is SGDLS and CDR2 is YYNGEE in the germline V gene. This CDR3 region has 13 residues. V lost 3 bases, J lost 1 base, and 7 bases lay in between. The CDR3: CASSAQGNTEAFF. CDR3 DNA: TGTGCCAGCAGCGCACAGGGGAACACTGAAGCTTTCTTT.

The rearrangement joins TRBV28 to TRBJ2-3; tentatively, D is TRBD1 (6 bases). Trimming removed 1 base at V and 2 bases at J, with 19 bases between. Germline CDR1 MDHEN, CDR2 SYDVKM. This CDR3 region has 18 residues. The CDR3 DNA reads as TGTGCCAGCAGTTTATATCTCCCGGGACAATATCCCACAGATACGCAGTATTTT. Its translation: CASSLYLPGQYPTDTQYF. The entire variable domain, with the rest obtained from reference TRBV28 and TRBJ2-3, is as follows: DVKVTQSSRYLVKRTGEKVFLECVQDMDHENMFWYRQDPGLGLRLIYFSYDVKMKEKGDIPEGYSVSREKKERFSLILESASTNQTSMYLCASSLYLPGQYPTDTQYFGPGTRLTVL.

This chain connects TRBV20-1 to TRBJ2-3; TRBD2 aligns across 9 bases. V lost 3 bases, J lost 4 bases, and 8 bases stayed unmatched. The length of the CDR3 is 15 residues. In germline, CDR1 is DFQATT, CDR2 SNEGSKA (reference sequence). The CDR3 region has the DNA TGCAGTGCTAGTGTTAGCGGGAGTGAGTCAGATACGCAGTATTTT. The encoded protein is CSASVSGSESDTQYF.